Listed here are 7 T cell receptor beta chains from one sample, sequenced in a study of T cell responses to AZD1222 COVID-19 vaccine. Sequencing used immunoSEQ multiplex PCR; TCRdb keeps in-frame clones, though not all of them. The table shows about 130,000 clones, with more than 75% occurring only once. Sequenced material: peripheral blood, taken on day 0 of AZD1222 vaccination. Receptor source: an adult in good health.

This CDR3 is CASSEYDGTTDTQYF. The CDR3 coding sequence is TGCGCCAGCAGTGAGTACGACGGCACCACAGATACGCAGTATTTT. The chain carries TRBV10-1 and TRBJ2-3; the D is unclear. Germline V gene sequence: CDR1 WNHNN, CDR2 SYGVQD (reference sequence). Trimming took 1 base from V and 2 from J, leaving 10 bases between them. The CDR3 has 15 residues.

This clone was found a few times. CDR3 nucleotides: TGTGCCAGCAGTTGGGACAGGGGACCTGTTGGCTACACCTTC. Protein product: CASSWDRGPVGYTF. This rearrangement joins TRBV6-8 to TRBJ1-2; 10 nucleotides align to TRBD1. The J segment lost 7 bases and the V segment lost 4 bases, leaving 6 bases of the junction unmatched. This CDR3 has 14 residues. Germline V gene sequence: CDR1 MNHGY, CDR2 SAAAGT.

The chain uses TRBV24-1 and TRBJ2-3; D may match TRBD1 or TRBD2 (5 bases each). Germline loops: CDR1 KGHDR, CDR2 SFDVKD. V was trimmed by 7 bases and J by 6 bases, leaving 19 bases between them. The CDR3 has 15 residues. CDR3 nucleotide sequence: TGTGCCACCAGGGACGGGGCCCACGAGTCTGATACGCAGTATTTT. Amino acids: CATRDGAHESDTQYF.

The chain combines TRBV5-8 with TRBJ2-7, with a tentative D call TRBD2 (6 bases). With 0 bases removed from V and 7 bases from J, the gap between germline ends came to 11 bases. The CDR3 is made up of 13 amino acids. Germline V gene data show CDR1 as SGHTS and CDR2 as YDEGEE. The CDR3 loop is CASSLVGGAEQYF. CDR3 in DNA: TGTGCCAGCAGCTTGGTTGGCGGGGCGGAGCAGTACTTC.

The CDR3 region is CASSQDLTGANYGYTF. The DNA for the CDR3 is TGCGCCAGCAGCCAAGATTTGACAGGGGCTAACTATGGCTACACCTTC. J is TRBJ1-2 and V is TRBV4-3; 8 positions agree with TRBD1. The germline V gene encodes CDR1 LGHNA and CDR2 YSLEER. The CDR3 is 16 amino acids. V was pared by 0 bases and J by 0 bases, with 3 bases of the junction left unmatched.

The gene calls are TRBV5-5 and TRBJ1-2, with D unclear. CDR1 is SGHKS and CDR2 is YYEKEE in the germline V gene (reference sequence). The CDR3 length is 14 residues. Deletions cut 1 base from V and 4 bases from J, with 11 bases between. The CDR3 loop is CASSLFTPSYGYTF. CDR3 DNA sequence: TGTGCCAGCAGCTTGTTCACACCCAGCTATGGCTACACCTTC.

This clone appeared once. The V and J genes are TRBV19 and TRBJ2-7; 10 bases fit TRBD1. J lost 5 bases, V lost 5 bases, and 6 bases had no gene match. The germline gives CDR1 LNHDA, CDR2 SQIVND (reference sequence). This CDR3 is 14 amino acids long. CDR3 coding DNA: TGTGCCAGTAGTCCTTCAGGGACAGGGGACGAGCAGTACTTC. This encodes CASSPSGTGDEQYF.